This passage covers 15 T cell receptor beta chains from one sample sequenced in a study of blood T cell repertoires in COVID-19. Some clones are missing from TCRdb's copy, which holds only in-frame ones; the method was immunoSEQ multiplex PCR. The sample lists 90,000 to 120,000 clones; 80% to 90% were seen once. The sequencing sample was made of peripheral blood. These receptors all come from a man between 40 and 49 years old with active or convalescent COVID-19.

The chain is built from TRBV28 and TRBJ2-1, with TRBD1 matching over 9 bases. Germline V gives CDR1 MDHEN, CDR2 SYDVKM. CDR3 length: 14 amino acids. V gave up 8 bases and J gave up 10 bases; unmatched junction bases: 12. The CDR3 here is CASGPGTGLNEQFF. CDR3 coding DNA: TGTGCCAGCGGCCCAGGGACAGGGTTGAACGAGCAGTTCTTC.

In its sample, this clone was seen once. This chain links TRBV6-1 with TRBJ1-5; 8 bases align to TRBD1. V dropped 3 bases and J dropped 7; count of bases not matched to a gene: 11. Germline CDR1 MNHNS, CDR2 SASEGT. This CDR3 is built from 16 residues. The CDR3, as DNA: TGTGCCAGCAGTGATGATGGTCAGGGGGCATCGCAGCCCCAGCATTTT. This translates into CASSDDGQGASQPQHF.

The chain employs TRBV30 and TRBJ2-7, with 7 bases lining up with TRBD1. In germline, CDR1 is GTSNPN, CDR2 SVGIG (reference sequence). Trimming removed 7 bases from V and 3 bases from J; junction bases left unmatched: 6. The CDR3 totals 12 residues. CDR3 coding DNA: TGTGCCTTGACAGGGTCGCGCTACGAGCAGTACTTC. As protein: CALTGSRYEQYF. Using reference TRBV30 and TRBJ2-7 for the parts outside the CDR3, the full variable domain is SQTIHQWPATLVQPVGSPLSLECTVEGTSNPNLYWYRQAAGRGLQLLFYSVGIGQISSEVPQNLSASRPQDRQFILSSKKLLLSDSGFYLCALTGSRYEQYFGPGTRLTVT.

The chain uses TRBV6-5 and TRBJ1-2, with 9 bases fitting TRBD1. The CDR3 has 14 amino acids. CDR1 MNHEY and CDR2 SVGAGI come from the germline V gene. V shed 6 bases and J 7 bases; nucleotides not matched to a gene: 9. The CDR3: CASSPDRGFTGYTF. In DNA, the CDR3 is TGTGCCAGCAGCCCGGACAGGGGTTTCACTGGCTACACCTTC.

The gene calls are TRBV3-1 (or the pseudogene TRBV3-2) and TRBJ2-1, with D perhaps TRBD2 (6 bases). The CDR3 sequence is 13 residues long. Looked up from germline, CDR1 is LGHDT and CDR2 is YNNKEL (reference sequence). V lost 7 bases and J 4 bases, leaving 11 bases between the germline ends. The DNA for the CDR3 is TGTGCCAGCATCTCGACTAGATACAATGAGCAGTTCTTC. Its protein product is CASISTRYNEQFF.

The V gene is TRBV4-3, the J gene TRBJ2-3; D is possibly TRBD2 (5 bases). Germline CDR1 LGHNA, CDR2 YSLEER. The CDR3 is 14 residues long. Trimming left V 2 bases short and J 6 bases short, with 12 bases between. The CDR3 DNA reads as TGCGCCAGCAGCCAAAGCGGCATAGGGGATACGCAGTATTTT. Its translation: CASSQSGIGDTQYF.

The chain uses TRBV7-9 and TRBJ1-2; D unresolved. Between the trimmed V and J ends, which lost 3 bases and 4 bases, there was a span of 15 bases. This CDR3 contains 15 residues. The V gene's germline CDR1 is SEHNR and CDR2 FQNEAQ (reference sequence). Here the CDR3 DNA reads TGTGCCAGCAGCTTCGCCCGGGGAGTCGTCTATGGCTACACCTTC. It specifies CASSFARGVVYGYTF. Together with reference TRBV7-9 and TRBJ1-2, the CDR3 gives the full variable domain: DTGVSQNPRHKITKRGQNVTFRCDPISEHNRLYWYRQTLGQGPEFLTYFQNEAQLEKSRLLSDRFSAERPKGSFSTLEIQRTEQGDSAMYLCASSFARGVVYGYTFGSGTRLTVV.

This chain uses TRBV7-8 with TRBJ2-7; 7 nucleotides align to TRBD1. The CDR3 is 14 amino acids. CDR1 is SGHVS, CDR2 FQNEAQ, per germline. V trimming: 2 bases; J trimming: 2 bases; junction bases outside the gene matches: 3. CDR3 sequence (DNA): TGTGCCAGCAGCTTACCGGGACAGACCTACGAGCAGTACTTC. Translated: CASSLPGQTYEQYF.

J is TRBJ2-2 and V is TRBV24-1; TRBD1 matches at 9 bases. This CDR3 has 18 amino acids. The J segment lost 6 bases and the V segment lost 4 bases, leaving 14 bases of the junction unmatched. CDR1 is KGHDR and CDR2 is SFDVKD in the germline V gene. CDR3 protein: CATSDSYPGQGLAGELFF. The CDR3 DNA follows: TGTGCCACCAGTGACAGCTATCCGGGACAGGGTTTGGCCGGGGAGCTGTTTTTT.

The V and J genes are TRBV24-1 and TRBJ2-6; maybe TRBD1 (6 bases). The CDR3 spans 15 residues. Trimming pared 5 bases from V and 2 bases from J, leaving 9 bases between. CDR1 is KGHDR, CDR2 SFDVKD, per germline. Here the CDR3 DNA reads TGTGCCACCAGTGCAGGGGTGGCTGGGGCCAACGTCCTGACTTTC. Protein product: CATSAGVAGANVLTF.

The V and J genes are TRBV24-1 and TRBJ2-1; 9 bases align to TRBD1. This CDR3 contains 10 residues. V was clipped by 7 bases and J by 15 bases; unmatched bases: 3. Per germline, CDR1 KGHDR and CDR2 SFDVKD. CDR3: CATRGQGGFF. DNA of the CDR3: TGTGCCACCAGGGGACAGGGTGGGTTCTTC.

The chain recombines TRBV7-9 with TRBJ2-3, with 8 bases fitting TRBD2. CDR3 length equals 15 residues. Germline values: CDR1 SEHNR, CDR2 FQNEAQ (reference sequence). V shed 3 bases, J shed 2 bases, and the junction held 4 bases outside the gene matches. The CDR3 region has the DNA TGTGCCAGCAGCTTTAGCGGGGCCACCACAGATACGCAGTATTTT. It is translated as CASSFSGATTDTQYF. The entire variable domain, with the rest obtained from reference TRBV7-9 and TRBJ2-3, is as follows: DTGVSQNPRHKITKRGQNVTFRCDPISEHNRLYWYRQTLGQGPEFLTYFQNEAQLEKSRLLSDRFSAERPKGSFSTLEIQRTEQGDSAMYLCASSFSGATTDTQYFGPGTRLTVL.

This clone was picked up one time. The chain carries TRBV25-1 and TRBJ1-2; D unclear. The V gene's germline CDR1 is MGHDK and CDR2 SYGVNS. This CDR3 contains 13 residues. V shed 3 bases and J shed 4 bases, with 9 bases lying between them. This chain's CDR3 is CASSDQAGYGYTF. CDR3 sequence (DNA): TGTGCCAGCAGTGACCAGGCCGGCTATGGCTACACCTTC.

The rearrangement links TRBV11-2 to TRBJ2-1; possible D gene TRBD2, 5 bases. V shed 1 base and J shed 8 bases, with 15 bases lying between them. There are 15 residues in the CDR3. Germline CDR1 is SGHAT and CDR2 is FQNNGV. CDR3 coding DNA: TGTGCCAGCAGCTTAGTTAGTACGGGGAACGATGAGCAGTTCTTC. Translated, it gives CASSLVSTGNDEQFF.

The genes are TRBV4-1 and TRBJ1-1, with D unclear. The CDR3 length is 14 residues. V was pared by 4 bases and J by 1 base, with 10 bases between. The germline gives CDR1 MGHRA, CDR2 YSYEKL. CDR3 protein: CASSLEQRNTEAFF. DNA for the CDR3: TGCGCCAGCAGCCTCGAACAGAGGAACACTGAAGCTTTCTTT.